This T cell receptor (beta chain) derives from a study of OX40 agonist ivuxolimab in advanced cancers. CDR3 length: 13 amino acids. Germline loops: CDR1 SGHTA, CDR2 FQGTGA. Trimming shortened V by 4 bases and J by 7 bases, and 10 bases separated the two germline ends. The study's findings and limits: Certain nonresponding patients likewise had low normalized T-cell clonal expansion.

Notes on this clone: Antigen unknown.

Only in-frame clones appear in the TCRdb table, and some are missing; sequencing was by immunoSEQ multiplex PCR. In the table there are about 100,000 clones, roughly 90% of which are singletons. The origin of this receptor is an adult with an advanced solid tumor such as melanoma, head and neck, liver or kidney cancer. The specimen was CD4+ or CD8+ T cells sorted from blood, collected in a trial of the OX40 agonist ivuxolimab. The chain uses TRBV7-3 and TRBJ2-2; D unresolved. The CDR3 bases are TGTGCCAGCAGCTGGATGGGTGGCGGGGAGCTGTTTTTT. Translated, it gives CASSWMGGGELFF. The whole variable domain, filled in from reference TRBV7-3 and TRBJ2-2, reads GAGVSQTPSNKVTEKGKYVELRCDPISGHTALYWYRQSLGQGPEFLIYFQGTGAADDSGLPNDRFFAVRPEGSVSTLKIQRTERGDSAVYLCASSWMGGGELFFGEGSRLTVL.